These T cell receptor beta chains were read from a single sample in a study of blood T cell repertoires in COVID-19. Assay: immunoSEQ multiplex PCR; the TCRdb copy retains only in-frame clones and omits some. The top ten clones hold about 14% of a sample with approximately 170,000 clones, around four fifths of them seen once. The sequenced sample consisted of peripheral blood. The receptors were sampled from a woman in her 70s with COVID-19, enrolled during active disease. CDR3s leave out the opening cysteine and the closing phenylalanine or tryptophan. The D gene is left open where the match is weak.

v_gene: TRBV27
j_gene: TRBJ1-2
d_gene: .
CDR3aa: ASSLNQGLGYT

v_gene: TRBV5-5
j_gene: TRBJ1-4
d_gene: TRBD1
CDR3aa: ASRINRGREKLF

v_gene: TRBV4-1
j_gene: TRBJ2-7
d_gene: .
CDR3aa: ASSRDREEQY

v_gene: TRBV24-1
j_gene: TRBJ1-3
d_gene: .
CDR3aa: ATSDPGRGNTIY

v_gene: TRBV19
j_gene: TRBJ1-2
d_gene: .
CDR3aa: ASSLVTATYGYT

v_gene: TRBV16
j_gene: TRBJ1-2
d_gene: .
CDR3aa: ASSPQRNYGYT

v_gene: TRBV29-1
j_gene: TRBJ2-5
d_gene: .
CDR3aa: SVEGKETQY

v_gene: TRBV27
j_gene: TRBJ1-1
d_gene: TRBD1
CDR3aa: ASSSLTGGYTEAF

v_gene: TRBV6-1
j_gene: TRBJ1-1
d_gene: .
CDR3aa: ASTEAGRAF

v_gene: TRBV5-6
j_gene: TRBJ1-2
d_gene: .
CDR3aa: ASSLRLRVNYGYT

v_gene: TRBV2
j_gene: TRBJ2-2
d_gene: TRBD2
CDR3aa: ASSEPGGGTGELF

v_gene: TRBV24-1
j_gene: TRBJ1-2
d_gene: .
CDR3aa: ATSDLYRNYGYT

v_gene: TRBV7-3
j_gene: TRBJ1-1
d_gene: .
CDR3aa: ASSPEPNTEAF

v_gene: TRBV3-1/TRBV3-2
j_gene: TRBJ1-5
d_gene: .
CDR3aa: ASSQDASAGQPQH

v_gene: TRBV28
j_gene: TRBJ1-1
d_gene: .
CDR3aa: ASSFGRAGGTEAF

v_gene: TRBV27
j_gene: TRBJ1-2
d_gene: TRBD1
CDR3aa: ASSLNGQVNYGYT

v_gene: TRBV28
j_gene: TRBJ2-7
d_gene: TRBD1
CDR3aa: ASSSRGQGFSYEQY

v_gene: TRBV6-5
j_gene: TRBJ1-1
d_gene: .
CDR3aa: ASRLGGTEAF

v_gene: TRBV2
j_gene: TRBJ2-7
d_gene: TRBD2
CDR3aa: ASSGRDYLDEQY

v_gene: TRBV5-6
j_gene: TRBJ2-5
d_gene: .
CDR3aa: ASSGRTGQETQY

v_gene: TRBV19
j_gene: TRBJ1-3
d_gene: .
CDR3aa: ASNPRGLSGNTIY

v_gene: TRBV21-1
j_gene: TRBJ2-3
d_gene: .
CDR3aa: ASSKITSGPYRGTQY

v_gene: TRBV12-3/TRBV12-4
j_gene: TRBJ2-2
d_gene: .
CDR3aa: ASSYTGELF

v_gene: TRBV5-6
j_gene: TRBJ1-1
d_gene: .
CDR3aa: ASSLVWPPGRRNTEAF

v_gene: TRBV7-2
j_gene: TRBJ1-1
d_gene: TRBD1
CDR3aa: ASSIRTGRGSEAF

v_gene: TRBV30
j_gene: TRBJ2-3
d_gene: TRBD2
CDR3aa: AYLIAGGPDTQY

v_gene: TRBV19
j_gene: TRBJ1-1
d_gene: .
CDR3aa: ASSTGGLGNTEAF

v_gene: TRBV11-2
j_gene: TRBJ2-1
d_gene: TRBD2
CDR3aa: ASSLVGGRVYNEQF

v_gene: TRBV5-1
j_gene: TRBJ2-2
d_gene: TRBD2
CDR3aa: ASSLAGLAVTGELF

v_gene: TRBV19
j_gene: TRBJ1-2
d_gene: .
CDR3aa: ASSMPDRYNYGYT

v_gene: TRBV18
j_gene: TRBJ2-1
d_gene: TRBD2
CDR3aa: ASSANGLAGGYEQF

v_gene: TRBV6-5
j_gene: TRBJ2-2
d_gene: .
CDR3aa: ASSHTAGELF

v_gene: TRBV10-3
j_gene: TRBJ1-1
d_gene: .
CDR3aa: AIRDTTEAF

v_gene: TRBV5-1
j_gene: TRBJ2-7
d_gene: TRBD2
CDR3aa: ASSTGGRYEQY

v_gene: TRBV7-2
j_gene: TRBJ1-1
d_gene: TRBD1
CDR3aa: ASSRQGTTEAF

v_gene: TRBV5-1
j_gene: TRBJ1-6
d_gene: TRBD1
CDR3aa: ASSSEGAGDSPLH

v_gene: TRBV15
j_gene: TRBJ1-2
d_gene: .
CDR3aa: ATSRPSDKYGYT

v_gene: TRBV18
j_gene: TRBJ2-2
d_gene: .
CDR3aa: ASSPQSTGELF

v_gene: TRBV19
j_gene: TRBJ2-3
d_gene: TRBD2
CDR3aa: ASSRGLAATDTQY

v_gene: TRBV7-2
j_gene: TRBJ1-2
d_gene: TRBD1
CDR3aa: ASSLVQGAGYGYT

v_gene: TRBV4-1
j_gene: TRBJ1-4
d_gene: TRBD1
CDR3aa: ASSQDGQATNEKLF

v_gene: TRBV7-9
j_gene: TRBJ1-1
d_gene: .
CDR3aa: ASSAPRQMNTEAF

v_gene: TRBV6-1
j_gene: TRBJ2-3
d_gene: .
CDR3aa: ASSELVTDTQY

v_gene: TRBV19
j_gene: TRBJ1-1
d_gene: .
CDR3aa: ASRLQGLSMNTEAF

v_gene: TRBV6-4
j_gene: TRBJ2-1
d_gene: TRBD2
CDR3aa: ASSDRSSGVPYNEQF

v_gene: TRBV7-8
j_gene: TRBJ1-6
d_gene: .
CDR3aa: ASSFGPGAPLH

v_gene: TRBV28
j_gene: TRBJ2-1
d_gene: TRBD2
CDR3aa: ASRGASGGGNEQF

v_gene: TRBV19
j_gene: TRBJ2-3
d_gene: TRBD2
CDR3aa: ASSIRSGRGADTQY

v_gene: TRBV6-1
j_gene: TRBJ1-2
d_gene: .
CDR3aa: ASSEGGVANYGYT

v_gene: TRBV5-1
j_gene: TRBJ1-1
d_gene: .
CDR3aa: ASSATTGGTEAF

v_gene: TRBV6-5
j_gene: TRBJ1-1
d_gene: .
CDR3aa: ASIKGTEAF

v_gene: TRBV4-2
j_gene: TRBJ1-6
d_gene: .
CDR3aa: ASSHPQDSPLH

v_gene: TRBV30
j_gene: TRBJ1-6
d_gene: TRBD1
CDR3aa: AWDPTGQPGSPLH

v_gene: TRBV13
j_gene: TRBJ2-5
d_gene: TRBD2
CDR3aa: ASSLASGEETQY

v_gene: TRBV9
j_gene: TRBJ2-6
d_gene: TRBD1
CDR3aa: ASSVKMTGSSGANVLT

v_gene: TRBV9
j_gene: TRBJ1-1
d_gene: .
CDR3aa: ASSVESGDGTEAF

v_gene: TRBV6-5
j_gene: TRBJ1-1
d_gene: .
CDR3aa: ASRRGLGNTEAF

v_gene: TRBV27
j_gene: TRBJ1-1
d_gene: .
CDR3aa: ASNIRPGTMRSEAF

v_gene: TRBV28
j_gene: TRBJ1-2
d_gene: TRBD1
CDR3aa: ASILQGAHGGYT

v_gene: TRBV6-5
j_gene: TRBJ1-3
d_gene: .
CDR3aa: ASSFGFGSGNTIY